This TCR beta chain was recorded in a study of T-cell memory formation after mild COVID-19. Points from the study as a whole: The finding that pre-infection memory included some responding clones suggested that cross-reactive memory joined. Clones shrinking between day 15 and 85 showed a balanced CD4/CD8 split, and those that grew later tilted toward CD4+.

From the 5' RACE reads, TCRdb called clonotypes with MiXCR, one entry per CDR3 protein. Of around 470,000 distinct CDR3 sequences in the sample, 20% were seen once. Points on this clonotype: Its antigen is not identified.

CDR3 size: 16 residues. Per the germline V gene, CDR1 is SGHRS and CDR2 is YFSETQ. Trimming took 4 bases from V and 7 from J, leaving 18 bases between them. The sequence came from an adult woman who had mild COVID-19 (a few samples of this study predate the infection). Cell type and time point are not known. The sequenced sample was PBMCs or a T cell subset sorted from them (not recorded which). This rearrangement joins TRBV5-1 to TRBJ1-6; maybe TRBD1 (6 bases). The CDR3 coding sequence is TGCGCCAGCAGCCTCGCGGGGGGCGCGGTAAATTCACCCCTCCACTTT. Amino acid sequence: CASSLAGGAVNSPLHF.